The 16 T cell receptor beta chains below all came from one sample that was sequenced in a study of post-analysis software for immune sequencing data. Unique molecular identifiers were built into the TCR beta cDNA libraries. TCRdb redid the calling of the PCR reads with MiXCR, one entry per CDR3 protein. The repertoire consists of over 300,000 distinct CDR3 sequences, with approximately 33% occurring once and the leading ten covering 13%. General study points: Five or six TRBV segments were significantly more frequent in patients than in controls. TRBV5-6, TRBV5-1 and TRBV20-1 were among these segments.

Their target antigens are unknown. The sample was blood. All receptors come from a girl aged 10 to 17 with multiple sclerosis.

This clonotype has only one observation. The V call is TRBV4-3, the J call TRBJ1-1; maybe TRBD1 (5 bases). Looked up from germline, CDR1 is LGHNA and CDR2 is YSLEER. This CDR3 is built from 15 residues. V was cut by 3 bases and J by 5 bases, with 16 bases left in between. The DNA of the CDR3 is TGCGCCAGCAGCCATCTGGGCGGGGGGATGACTGAAGCTTTCTTT. Its translation: CASSHLGGGMTEAFF.

The chain combines TRBV5-4 with TRBJ1-2; TRBD1 aligns across 9 bases. The CDR3 is 17 residues long. Germline CDR1 and CDR2: SGHNT and YYREEE (reference sequence). Trimming removed 4 bases from V and 0 bases from J; junction bases left unmatched: 10. CDR3 region: CASSLGTGTGTNYGYTF. CDR3 nucleotide sequence: TGTGCCAGCAGCCTGGGGACCGGGACAGGGACTAACTATGGCTACACCTTC.

The chain uses TRBV12-3 or TRBV12-4 and TRBJ1-1; D gene ambiguous. The CDR3 loop spans 13 amino acids. The V gene lost 11 bases and the J gene lost 5 bases, with 18 bases spanning the gap. The CDR3 coding sequence is TGTGCCGAAAGGAGGGTGGGAGGGACTGAAGCTTTCTTT. It encodes CAERRVGGTEAFF.

This chain links TRBV6-6 with TRBJ2-7; 8 nucleotides match TRBD1. The CDR3 has 13 residues. V shed 4 bases, J shed 3 bases, and the junction held 2 bases outside the gene matches. Germline V CDR1 and CDR2: MNHNY, SVGAGI (reference sequence). The CDR3 sequence is CASSSGTGYEQYF. For the CDR3, the DNA is TGTGCCAGCAGTTCGGGGACAGGCTACGAGCAGTACTTC.

This chain links TRBV5-1 with TRBJ2-5, with unresolved D. The DNA end lines up better with TRBJ2-1; the J call may be wrong. Germline V gene data show CDR1 as SGHRS and CDR2 as YFSETQ. The CDR3 consists of 14 residues. This chain's CDR3 is CASSFWHPTETQFF. The CDR3 coding sequence is TGCGCCAGCAGCTTTTGGCACCCAACGGAGACCCAGTTCTTC.

The chain links TRBV24-1 to TRBJ2-1; D remains unclear. V dropped 9 bases and J dropped 7 bases, with 15 bases sitting between them. This CDR3 has 13 residues. Germline-derived CDR1 and CDR2 are KGHDR and SFDVKD. As DNA, the CDR3 is TGTGCCACCGCAAAGAGGCTTAAAAATGAGCAGTTCTTC. Protein product: CATAKRLKNEQFF.

In this sample, this clonotype turned up a few times. The chain has TRBV6-6 and TRBJ2-1, with D unresolved. Germline CDR1 is MNHNY and CDR2 is SVGAGI (reference sequence). This CDR3 has 13 residues. Trimming pared 5 bases from V and 8 bases from J, leaving 13 bases between. For the CDR3, the DNA is TGTGCCAGCAGTACCCCTTTGGGCGATGAGCAGTTCTTC. Its translation is CASSTPLGDEQFF.

This clonotype turned up a few times. The chain carries TRBV3-1 and TRBJ2-4, with a weak D call TRBD2 (6 bases). This CDR3 has 15 residues. Deletions cut 3 bases from V and 13 bases from J, with 22 bases between. Germline loops: CDR1 LGHDT, CDR2 YNNKEL (reference sequence). In DNA form, the CDR3 reads TGTGCCAGCAGCCAGATAGGAGGGGCACTACGTGGGCAGTACTTC. Its protein product is CASSQIGGALRGQYF.

In its sample, this clonotype was seen a few times. The V gene is TRBV18, the J gene TRBJ2-7; D is possibly TRBD1 (6 bases). V shed 2 bases and J shed 6 bases, with 11 bases lying between them. The CDR3 is 13 residues long. Looked up from germline, CDR1 is KGHSH and CDR2 is LQKENI. CDR3 nucleotide sequence: TGTGCCAGCTCACCAGGGGGCTTCACCGAGCAGTACTTC. It is translated as CASSPGGFTEQYF. The entire variable domain, with the rest obtained from reference TRBV18 and TRBJ2-7, is as follows: NAGVMQNPRHLVRRRGQEARLRCSPMKGHSHVYWYRQLPEEGLKFMVYLQKENIIDESGMPKERFSAEFPKEGPSILRIQQVVRGDSAAYFCASSPGGFTEQYFGPGTRLTVT.

The chain carries TRBV13 and TRBJ1-5; a weak D match, TRBD1 (5 bases). V gave up 2 bases and J gave up 4 bases, with 12 bases separating them. The CDR3 contains 15 residues. Germline CDR1 and CDR2: PRHDT and FYEKMQ (reference sequence). CDR3 bases: TGTGCCAGCAGCTTAAGGAGACAGAATAATCAGCCCCAGCATTTT. Protein product: CASSLRRQNNQPQHF.

The chain joins TRBV7-9 to TRBJ2-5; the D gene is possibly TRBD2 (6 bases). CDR3 length: 12 amino acids. V lost 10 bases to trimming and J lost 2 bases, with 11 bases between them. Germline V gene data show CDR1 as SEHNR and CDR2 as FQNEAQ (reference sequence). In DNA form, the CDR3 reads TGTGCCAACACGGGAGATCAAGAGACCCAGTACTTC. Protein sequence: CANTGDQETQYF.

This clonotype came up many times. The chain combines TRBV7-3 with TRBJ2-7; D gene unclear. V was cut by 2 bases and J by 1 base, with 6 bases left in between. The CDR3 loop spans 13 amino acids. Per germline, CDR1 SGHTA and CDR2 FQGTGA. The DNA for the CDR3 is TGTGCCAGCAGCTTAGCGACATCCTACGAGCAGTACTTC. It yields the protein CASSLATSYEQYF.

This clonotype was seen a few times. Since a much larger clone is just one base distant, this may be a read error. The rearrangement joins TRBV9 to TRBJ2-1; D perhaps matches TRBD1 (6 bases). Germline-derived CDR1 and CDR2 are SGDLS and YYNGEE. With 0 bases removed from V and 8 bases from J, the gap between germline ends came to 15 bases. The CDR3 totals 15 residues. The CDR3 region is CASSVEGRGRDEQFF. The CDR3 bases are TGTGCCAGCAGCGTAGAGGGCAGGGGTCGCGATGAGCAGTTCTTC.

This clonotype was recorded many times. The CDR3 protein is CASSQPLQGNYGYTF. The CDR3 DNA follows: TGCGCCAGCAGCCAACCCTTACAGGGGAACTATGGCTACACCTTC. The chain carries TRBV4-1 and TRBJ1-2; 7 bases line up with TRBD1. CDR3 length: 15 amino acids. The ends lost 2 bases at V and 2 bases at J; junction bases unmatched: 5. Germline V lookup: CDR1 MGHRA, CDR2 YSYEKL.

This clonotype was found a few times. The rearrangement uses TRBV6-2 or TRBV6-3 and TRBJ2-4, with 12 bases that match TRBD2. This CDR3 is built from 19 residues. The V segment lost 6 bases and the J segment 1 base; nucleotides outside the gene matches: 13. Germline CDR1 and CDR2: MNHEY and SVGEGT. In DNA, the CDR3 is TGTGCCAGCAGCTCTCTAGCGGGGGGGAAGTTGAAGGCCAAAAACATTCAGTACTTC. Translated, it gives CASSSLAGGKLKAKNIQYF.

This clonotype came up a few times. Written as DNA, the CDR3 is TGTGCCAGCAAGGAGGATCATAACTATGGCTACACCTTC. It specifies CASKEDHNYGYTF. The chain couples TRBV2 to TRBJ1-2; D not resolved. Per germline, CDR1 SNHLY and CDR2 FYNNEI. Trimming cost V 7 bases and J 1 base, with 10 bases left between them. The CDR3 has 13 amino acids.